These 20 T cell receptor beta chains were all obtained from the same sample, sequenced in a study of Graves' ophthalmopathy and Graves' hyperthyroidism. Using RNA transcripts, the TCR beta CDR3 regions were amplified. The library came from an HTBI-primed first-round RT-PCR and a second-round multiplex PCR. TCRdb re-analysed the multiplex PCR reads in MiXCR, keeping a single row per CDR3 protein. Here the sample spans under 350,000 distinct CDR3 sequences, around a sixth being singletons. The sequenced sample was peripheral blood. These receptors were obtained from an adult man with Graves' ophthalmopathy.

This rearrangement joins TRBV6-2 or TRBV6-3 to TRBJ1-1; D call uncertain. CDR1 is MNHEY and CDR2 is SVGEGT in the germline V gene. The CDR3 consists of 13 residues. V lost 2 bases to trimming and J lost 3 bases, with 7 bases between them. The CDR3 DNA follows: TGTGCCAGCAGTTACAACACATACACTGAAGCTTTCTTT. Its translation is CASSYNTYTEAFF.

This clonotype was picked up many times. The chain has TRBV6-1 and TRBJ2-7; 7 positions match TRBD2. Germline values: CDR1 MNHNS, CDR2 SASEGT. The CDR3 runs 15 residues. Trimming removed 1 base from V and 2 bases from J; junction bases left unmatched: 5. The CDR3 coding sequence is TGTGCCAGCAGTGAAGGGTCAGCGGGGACCTACGAGCAGTACTTC. It specifies CASSEGSAGTYEQYF.

This clonotype was observed at least ten times. The J gene is TRBJ1-1, the V gene TRBV11-2; a weak D match, TRBD1 (5 bases). The V and J ends lost 5 bases and 8 bases respectively, with 15 bases between them. CDR1 is SGHAT, CDR2 FQNNGV, per germline. This CDR3 has 13 residues. The CDR3 spells CASSPVPTVEAFF. The CDR3 coding sequence is TGTGCCAGCAGCCCGGTCCCGACAGTAGAAGCTTTCTTT.

This clonotype was seen a few times. V is TRBV30 and J is TRBJ2-3, with 11 bases identical to TRBD2. Germline values: CDR1 GTSNPN, CDR2 SVGIG (reference sequence). The trim removed 1 base at V and 2 bases at J, leaving 5 bases unmatched. CDR3 length: 16 residues. The CDR3 sequence: CAWSAGLADTTDTQYF. CDR3 coding DNA: TGTGCCTGGAGTGCGGGACTAGCGGATACCACAGATACGCAGTATTTT.

The rearrangement joins TRBV30 to TRBJ1-1; D is possibly TRBD1 (6 bases). V lost 4 bases, J lost 10 bases, and 10 bases lay in between. CDR3 length: 10 amino acids. Germline V gene lookup returns CDR1 GTSNPN and CDR2 SVGIG (reference sequence). CDR3 residues: CAWKGEGAFF. Here the CDR3 DNA reads TGTGCCTGGAAGGGGGAGGGAGCTTTCTTT.

In the case of this clonotype: The junction departs from the called germline gene at one end, perhaps through a read error. The chain recombines TRBV6-1 with TRBJ1-1, with a tentative D call TRBD1 (5 bases). The CDR3 is 14 residues long. Germline V gives CDR1 MNHNS, CDR2 SASEGT. CDR3 in DNA: TGTGCCAGCAGGGACCTCAGGGATAACACTGAAGCTTGCTTT. Translating it yields CASRDLRDNTEACF.

This clonotype has a count of ten or more. The rearrangement uses TRBV19 and TRBJ2-2; 8 nucleotides match TRBD1. J was trimmed by 2 bases and V by 6 bases; bases with no gene match: 5. This CDR3 has 15 amino acids. CDR1 and CDR2 (germline): LNHDA, SQIVND (reference sequence). CDR3 loop: CASRGRGRNTGELFF. In nucleotides, the CDR3 is TGTGCCAGTAGGGGCAGGGGGCGCAACACCGGGGAGCTGTTTTTT.

The chain has TRBV6-2 or TRBV6-3 and TRBJ2-6; the D is unclear. V was cut by 2 bases and J by 5 bases, with 7 bases left in between. The CDR3 length is 14 residues. Per germline, CDR1 MNHEY and CDR2 SVGEGT. CDR3 residues: CASSYVARANVLTF. CDR3 nucleotide sequence: TGTGCCAGCAGTTACGTTGCCAGGGCCAACGTCCTGACTTTC.

At least ten counts were recorded for this clonotype. V gene TRBV2 combines with J gene TRBJ1-1; weak D call: TRBD1 (5 bases). Germline values: CDR1 SNHLY, CDR2 FYNNEI. CDR3 length equals 12 residues. The V end was cut by 7 bases, the J end by 0 bases, with 6 bases between. In nucleotides, the CDR3 is TGTGCCAGCAAGACAGTGAACACTGAAGCTTTCTTT. Amino acid sequence: CASKTVNTEAFF. Full variable domain (rest looked up from reference TRBV2 and TRBJ1-1): EPEVTQTPSHQVTQMGQEVILRCVPISNHLYFYWYRQILGQKVEFLVSFYNNEISEKSEIFDDQFSVERPDGSNFTLKIRSTKLEDSAMYFCASKTVNTEAFFGQGTRLTVV.

This clonotype showed up many times. The chain links TRBV7-2 to TRBJ2-7; perhaps TRBD2 as D (6 bases). Trimming removed 5 bases at V and 2 bases at J, with 13 bases between. This CDR3 is 14 amino acids long. Looked up from germline, CDR1 is SGHTA and CDR2 is FQGNSA. CDR3 nucleotide sequence: TGTGCCAGCAGCCGGGCGGGACCAACCTACGAGCAGTACTTC. It yields the protein CASSRAGPTYEQYF.

This clonotype has ten or more counts. V usage is TRBV11-3 and J usage is TRBJ2-2; D not resolved. Germline values: CDR1 SGHNT, CDR2 YENEEA. Trimming removed 9 bases from V and 4 bases from J, with 3 bases in between. The CDR3 loop spans 10 amino acids. CDR3 nucleotide sequence: TGTGCCAGGGCCACCGGGGAGCTGTTTTTT. This gives the protein CARATGELFF.

This clonotype was recorded at least ten times. This chain connects TRBV19 to TRBJ2-7, with unresolved D. The CDR3 loop spans 16 amino acids. The ends were cut back, 4 bases at V and 6 bases at J, with 22 bases in the middle. From germline, CDR1 is LNHDA and CDR2 SQIVND (reference sequence). CDR3 region: CASSTGVVGSPSEQYF. The CDR3, as DNA: TGTGCCAGTAGTACCGGTGTCGTGGGAAGTCCTAGCGAGCAGTACTTC. The variable domain in full, completed from reference TRBV19 and TRBJ2-7, reads DGGITQSPKYLFRKEGQNVTLSCEQNLNHDAMYWYRQDPGQGLRLIYYSQIVNDFQKGDIAEGYSVSREKKESFPLTVTSAQKNPTAFYLCASSTGVVGSPSEQYFGPGTRLTVT.

This clonotype came up many times. The chain carries TRBV29-1 and TRBJ1-1; 9 bases map to TRBD1. Per germline, CDR1 SQVTM and CDR2 ANQGSEA. V shed 6 bases, J shed 7 bases, and the junction held 6 bases outside the gene matches. The length of the CDR3 is 12 residues. Here the CDR3 reads CSVSGTGFEAFF. The CDR3 DNA reads TGCAGCGTGTCCGGGACAGGGTTTGAAGCTTTCTTT.

This clonotype was picked up a small number of times. V and J are TRBV18 and TRBJ1-5, with 7 bases matching TRBD1. V was pared by 6 bases and J by 2 bases, with 7 bases of the junction left unmatched. The CDR3 is 15 residues long. Per the germline V gene, CDR1 is KGHSH and CDR2 is LQKENI. CDR3 sequence: CASSLDRWGNQPQHF. The DNA for the CDR3 is TGTGCCAGCTCTCTGGACAGGTGGGGCAATCAGCCCCAGCATTTT.

This clonotype was seen at least ten times. The gene calls are TRBV28 and TRBJ1-3; no clear D. This CDR3 has 14 amino acids. The V end was cut by 6 bases, the J end by 0 bases, with 9 bases between. Germline V lookup: CDR1 MDHEN, CDR2 SYDVKM. The CDR3 is CASRGRFSGNTIYF. The CDR3 bases are TGTGCCAGCAGAGGCAGGTTCTCTGGAAACACCATATATTTT.

This clonotype was counted only a few times. The rearrangement links TRBV2 to TRBJ1-1; the D is unclear. Trimming pared 0 bases from V and 3 bases from J, leaving 8 bases between. Per the germline V gene, CDR1 is SNHLY and CDR2 is FYNNEI. This CDR3 comprises 14 residues. The CDR3 loop reads CASSEAEGYTEAFF. For the CDR3, the DNA is TGTGCCAGCAGTGAAGCAGAGGGCTACACTGAAGCTTTCTTT.

This clonotype was seen at least ten times. CDR3 amino acids: CAWRPGQRPYEQYF. The CDR3 nucleotides read TGTGCCTGGAGGCCGGGACAGAGACCTTACGAGCAGTACTTC. V is TRBV30 and J is TRBJ2-7; 7 positions match TRBD1. With 3 bases clipped from V and 4 bases from J, the junction kept 9 bases outside the gene matches. Per the germline V gene, CDR1 is GTSNPN and CDR2 is SVGIG (reference sequence). The CDR3 has 14 amino acids.

The chain employs TRBV6-1 and TRBJ1-1; D gene ambiguous. Between the trimmed V and J ends, which lost 2 bases and 6 bases, there was a span of 10 bases. The CDR3 extends over 13 amino acids. CDR1 is MNHNS and CDR2 is SASEGT in the germline V gene. Written as DNA, the CDR3 is TGTGCCAGCAGTGAACGGGCTAGGGCTGAAGCTTTCTTT. The encoded protein is CASSERARAEAFF.

This clonotype was seen many times. This rearrangement joins TRBV12-3 or TRBV12-4 to TRBJ2-7; 7 bases fit TRBD2. V was pared by 6 bases and J by 4 bases, with 3 bases of the junction left unmatched. The CDR3 loop spans 12 amino acids. The CDR3 region has the DNA TGTGCCAGCAGGCGGGAGTTATACGAGCAGTACTTC. This translates into CASRRELYEQYF.

Comments on this clonotype: An end of the junction differs from the germline gene, which may be a read error. The chain joins TRBV20-1 to TRBJ2-1; a possible D gene is TRBD2 (5 bases). From germline, CDR1 is DFQATT and CDR2 SNEGSKA (reference sequence). The CDR3 has 15 residues. The CDR3: CSTRDPGSSYNEQFF. The DNA of the CDR3 is TGCAGTACTAGAGATCCCGGGTCCTCCTACAATGAGCAGTTCTTC.